The text below deals with one T cell receptor (beta chain). Its antigen remains unidentified. The data stem from a study of cytomegalovirus exposure and HLA in healthy donors. About the research overall: Unique TCRs numbering roughly 85 million, obtained from HLA-typed donors, made up an early data release. Study-level results: Analyses of presence/absence relied on an assumption of roughly uniform sequencing depth across donors. It emerged from a later analysis that several of the most significant clusters appeared to be linked to common viral pathogens.

Trimming shortened V by 0 bases and J by 7 bases, and 13 bases separated the two germline ends. This CDR3 comprises 14 residues. CDR1 and CDR2 (germline): SGHRS, YFSETQ. The study ran its PCR with 60 Vbeta and 13 Jbeta primers. Here immunoSEQ multiplex PCR was the method, and the copy in TCRdb shows in-frame clones only, minus some. The repertoire includes around 180,000 clones, less than 75% of them detected once, and about 1.6% sits in the top ten. Sequenced sample: PBMCs. This rearrangement joins TRBV5-1 to TRBJ1-1; D remains unclear. The receptor was isolated from a girl aged 5 to 17 in good health and CMV-seronegative. In DNA, the CDR3 is TGCGCCAGCAGCTTGGAAGGATTAGGAGATGAAGCTTTCTTT. It yields the protein CASSLEGLGDEAFF.